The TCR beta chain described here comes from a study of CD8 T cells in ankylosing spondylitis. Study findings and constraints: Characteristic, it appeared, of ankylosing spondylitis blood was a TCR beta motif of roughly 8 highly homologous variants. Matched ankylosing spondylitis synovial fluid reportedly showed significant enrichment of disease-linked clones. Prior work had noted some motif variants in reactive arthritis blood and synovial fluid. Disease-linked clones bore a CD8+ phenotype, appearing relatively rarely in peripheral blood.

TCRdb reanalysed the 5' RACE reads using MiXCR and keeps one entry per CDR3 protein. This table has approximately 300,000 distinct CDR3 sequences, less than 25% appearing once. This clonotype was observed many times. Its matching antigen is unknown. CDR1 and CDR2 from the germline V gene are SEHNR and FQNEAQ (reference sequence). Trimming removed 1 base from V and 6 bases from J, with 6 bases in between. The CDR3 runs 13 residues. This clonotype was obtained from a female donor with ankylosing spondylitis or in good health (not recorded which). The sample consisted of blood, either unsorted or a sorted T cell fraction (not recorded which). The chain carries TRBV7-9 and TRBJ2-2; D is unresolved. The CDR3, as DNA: TGTGCCAGCAGCTTAGGAGTAGCCGGGGAGCTGTTTTTT. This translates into CASSLGVAGELFF. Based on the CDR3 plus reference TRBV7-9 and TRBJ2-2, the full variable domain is DTGVSQNPRHKITKRGQNVTFRCDPISEHNRLYWYRQTLGQGPEFLTYFQNEAQLEKSRLLSDRFSAERPKGSFSTLEIQRTEQGDSAMYLCASSLGVAGELFFGEGSRLTVL.